This T cell receptor (beta chain) stems from a study of stem cell transplantation in POMP-related autoinflammatory disease. About the study: Before transplant: CD4+ naive skewing, low CD8+ proportions, reduced cytokine secretion.

The method was immunoSEQ multiplex PCR; TCRdb's version includes in-frame clones alone and lacks a portion of them. Among about 26,000 clones, roughly 80% were seen once, and the ten largest hold less than 3%. This CDR3 is built from 16 residues. In germline, CDR1 is MDHEN, CDR2 SYDVKM. With 7 bases clipped from V and 3 bases from J, the junction kept 7 bases outside the gene matches. Material: CD4+ T cells from PBMCs, obtained before stem cell transplantation. The rearrangement links TRBV28 to TRBJ2-2; 11 bases agree with TRBD2. The sequence came from a human donor with POMP-related autoinflammation and immune dysregulation (PRAID). CDR3 coding DNA: TGTGCCAGCACCCCTCCGGGACTAGCGGACACCGGGGAGCTGTTTTTT. Protein: CASTPPGLADTGELFF. The variable domain in full, with the rest retrieved from reference TRBV28 and TRBJ2-2, is DVKVTQSSRYLVKRTGEKVFLECVQDMDHENMFWYRQDPGLGLRLIYFSYDVKMKEKGDIPEGYSVSREKKERFSLILESASTNQTSMYLCASTPPGLADTGELFFGEGSRLTVL.